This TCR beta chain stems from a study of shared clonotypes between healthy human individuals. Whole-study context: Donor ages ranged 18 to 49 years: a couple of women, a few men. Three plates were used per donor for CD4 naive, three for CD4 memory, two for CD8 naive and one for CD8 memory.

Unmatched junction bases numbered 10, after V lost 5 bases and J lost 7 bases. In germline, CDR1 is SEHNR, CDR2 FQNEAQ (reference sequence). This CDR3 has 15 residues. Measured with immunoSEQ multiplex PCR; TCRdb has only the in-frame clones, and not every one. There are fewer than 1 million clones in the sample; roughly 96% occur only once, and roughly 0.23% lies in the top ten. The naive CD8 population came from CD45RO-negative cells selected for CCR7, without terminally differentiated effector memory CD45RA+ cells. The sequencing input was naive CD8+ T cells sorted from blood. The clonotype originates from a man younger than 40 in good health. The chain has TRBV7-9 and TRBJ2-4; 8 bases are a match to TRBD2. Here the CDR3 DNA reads TGTGCCAGCAGCCCCCCCAGCGGGAGTGGCAACATTCAGTACTTC. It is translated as CASSPPSGSGNIQYF.